These 8 T cell receptor beta chains share one sample of origin, sequenced in a study of shared clonotypes between healthy human individuals. Naive CD8 cells were CD45RO-negative, positively selected for CCR7, excluding terminally differentiated effector memory CD45RA+ cells. Libraries were prepared by immunoSEQ multiplex PCR; TCRdb keeps only in-frame clonotypes and omits some of them. The data hold 2 million to 2.5 million clones, with just over 90% observed a single time. Source material: naive CD8+ T cells from PBMCs. The receptors shown here come from a man younger than 35 in good health. Some clones in this sample may be carry-over from other donors' samples.

The rearrangement uses TRBV27 and TRBJ1-4; possibly TRBD1 for D (6 bases). Per germline, CDR1 MNHEY and CDR2 SMNVEV (reference sequence). The CDR3 contains 14 residues. Trimming stripped 2 bases from V and 8 bases from J, with 12 bases between. The chain's CDR3 is CASSLQQGPEKLFF. The CDR3 DNA follows: TGTGCCAGCAGTTTACAACAGGGTCCGGAAAAACTGTTTTTT.

This chain links TRBV9 with TRBJ2-1; 12 nucleotides match TRBD2. Germline CDR1 reads SGDLS; CDR2 reads YYNGEE. The junction had 7 bases not matched to a gene; V was cut back by 3 bases and J by 9 bases. There are 15 residues in the CDR3. The chain's CDR3 is CASSGASGRVGEQFF. CDR3 bases: TGTGCCAGCAGCGGGGCTAGCGGGAGGGTGGGTGAGCAGTTCTTC.

The CDR3 spells CSVRTELQGTQYF. Here the CDR3 DNA reads TGCAGCGTACGAACGGAGTTGCAGGGAACGCAGTACTTC. V gene TRBV29-1 combines with J gene TRBJ2-7; tentative D call: TRBD1 (5 bases). The V gene's germline CDR1 is SQVTM and CDR2 ANQGSEA. The CDR3 has 13 residues. Trimming pared 6 bases from V and 9 bases from J, leaving 21 bases between.

This chain uses TRBV7-2 with TRBJ1-3; D possibly corresponds to TRBD1 (5 bases). Trimming stripped 3 bases from V and 0 bases from J, with 9 bases between. Germline V gene sequence: CDR1 SGHTA, CDR2 FQGNSA. This CDR3 spans 15 amino acids. As DNA, the CDR3 is TGTGCCAGCAGCTTCGAGCAGGGCTCTGGAAACACCATATATTTT. Its translation: CASSFEQGSGNTIYF.

This chain links TRBV7-6 with TRBJ2-5; the D gene is possibly TRBD2 (5 bases). The CDR3 spans 13 residues. The V gene lost 3 bases and the J gene lost 2 bases, with 7 bases spanning the gap. Germline CDR1 and CDR2: SGHVS and FNYEAQ. The CDR3 reads CASSLRAQETQYF. In DNA form, the CDR3 reads TGTGCCAGCAGCTTGAGGGCGCAAGAGACCCAGTACTTC.

CDR3 in DNA: TGCGCCAGCAGCCAAGATCGTTCTGGCCCCCGAGGGAATGAGCAGTTCTTC. It is translated as CASSQDRSGPRGNEQFF. V and J are TRBV4-3 and TRBJ2-1, with D maybe TRBD2 (5 bases). From germline, CDR1 is LGHNA and CDR2 YSLEER. The CDR3 has 17 amino acids. With 0 bases removed from V and 7 bases from J, the gap between germline ends came to 19 bases.

The rearrangement links TRBV27 to TRBJ1-5; unclear D gene. This CDR3 has 14 residues. Between the trimmed V and J ends, which lost 8 bases and 0 bases, there was a span of 11 bases. Germline lookup yields CDR1 MNHEY and CDR2 SMNVEV (reference sequence). The CDR3 is CASGDIHSNQPQHF. In DNA form, the CDR3 reads TGTGCCAGCGGCGATATCCATAGCAATCAGCCCCAGCATTTT.

The chain couples TRBV6-1 to TRBJ2-1; 7 bases are shared with TRBD2. The ends lost 8 bases at V and 5 bases at J; junction bases unmatched: 6. CDR1 is MNHNS, CDR2 SASEGT, per germline. The CDR3 sequence is 13 residues long. Here the CDR3 reads CASSSGTNNEQFF. The DNA for the CDR3 is TGTGCCAGCTCATCCGGGACTAACAATGAGCAGTTCTTC.